Presented here are 31 T cell receptor beta chains from one specimen sequenced in a study of blood T cell repertoires in COVID-19. Data came from immunoSEQ multiplex PCR; TCRdb stores just in-frame clones and leaves some out. The table has roughly 200,000 clones, about 85% seen once. The sample comprised PBMCs or T cells enriched from blood (not recorded which). The receptor source for this set is a man aged 40-49 years who had recovered from COVID-19.

The J gene is TRBJ1-1, the V gene TRBV3-1 (or the pseudogene TRBV3-2); D gene uncertain. The V gene's germline CDR1 is LGHDT and CDR2 YNNKEL (reference sequence). This CDR3 has 16 amino acids. Trimming left V 0 bases short and J 0 bases short, with 11 bases between. CDR3 sequence (DNA): TGTGCCAGCAGCCAAGATCCGGGTGCGGTGAACACTGAAGCTTTCTTT. Amino acid sequence: CASSQDPGAVNTEAFF.

The chain uses TRBV6-4 and TRBJ2-7; possible D gene TRBD2, 6 bases. The V end was cut by 4 bases, the J end by 2 bases, with 12 bases between. The CDR3 covers 14 residues. Germline CDR1 is MRHNA and CDR2 is SNTAGT. The DNA for the CDR3 is TGTGCCAGCAGTGCTATTGGCGGGACCTACGAGCAGTACTTC. Protein product: CASSAIGGTYEQYF.

The V and J genes are TRBV5-6 and TRBJ1-2; a possible D gene is TRBD1 (5 bases). This CDR3 is 15 amino acids long. V shed 5 bases and J shed 9 bases, with 23 bases lying between them. Germline CDR1 and CDR2: SGHDT and YYEEEE. For the CDR3, the DNA is TGTGCCAGCAGTCCGACAGAGGCGCCACGCTTGAGCTACACCTTC. Amino acid sequence: CASSPTEAPRLSYTF.

This sequence joins TRBV13 and TRBJ1-3; the match to TRBD1 covers 11 bases. Germline-derived CDR1 and CDR2 are PRHDT and FYEKMQ (reference sequence). The CDR3 sequence is 19 residues long. V lost 5 bases and J lost 4; bases outside the gene matches: 16. CDR3: CASSARRTGGFSAGNTIYF. The CDR3 nucleotides read TGTGCCAGCAGCGCCCGACGGACAGGGGGCTTCTCGGCGGGAAACACCATATATTTT.

As DNA, the CDR3 is TGTGCCAGTACCTTCGGTTGGGGGGGGACCGGGGAGCTGTTTTTT. This translates into CASTFGWGGTGELFF. The rearrangement links TRBV19 to TRBJ2-2, with 7 positions matching TRBD2. This CDR3 region has 15 residues. After removal of 7 bases from V and 5 bases from J, the junction contained 10 bases not matched to a gene. Germline CDR1 is LNHDA and CDR2 is SQIVND (reference sequence).

The rearrangement joins TRBV5-4 to TRBJ2-7; D not resolved. This CDR3 has 15 residues. CDR1 SGHNT and CDR2 YYREEE come from the germline V gene (reference sequence). Trimming took off 5 bases at V and 3 bases at J, with 18 bases between the two ends. The CDR3 loop is CASSFDNTPYYEQYF. The CDR3 nucleotides are TGTGCCAGCAGTTTTGACAACACCCCCTACTACGAGCAGTACTTC.

This rearrangement joins TRBV25-1 to TRBJ1-1; 9 positions match TRBD1. Germline V gene sequence: CDR1 MGHDK, CDR2 SYGVNS. The ends lost 1 base at V and 5 bases at J; junction bases unmatched: 8. The CDR3 totals 16 residues. The CDR3 nucleotides read TGTGCCAGCAGTGAATTTGGGGACAGGGAAAAAACTGAAGCTTTCTTT. It is translated as CASSEFGDREKTEAFF.

The genes are TRBV28 and TRBJ2-7, with D tentatively TRBD2 (6 bases). CDR3 length equals 15 residues. Germline V gene data show CDR1 as MDHEN and CDR2 as SYDVKM. Trimming removed 4 bases at V and 2 bases at J, with 15 bases between. CDR3 in DNA: TGTGCCAGCAGTTCCCTGGACGGGAGAGCCTACGAGCAGTACTTC. Protein sequence: CASSSLDGRAYEQYF. Combining the CDR3 with reference TRBV28 and TRBJ2-7 gives the whole variable domain DVKVTQSSRYLVKRTGEKVFLECVQDMDHENMFWYRQDPGLGLRLIYFSYDVKMKEKGDIPEGYSVSREKKERFSLILESASTNQTSMYLCASSSLDGRAYEQYFGPGTRLTVT.

The chain employs TRBV7-2 and TRBJ2-4; 7 positions match TRBD2. Trimming took 4 bases from V and 0 from J; bases not matched to a gene: 3. Germline V gene sequence: CDR1 SGHTA, CDR2 FQGNSA. The length of the CDR3 is 15 residues. In DNA, the CDR3 is TGTGCCAGCAGCTCCCTAGCGGTAGCCAAAAACATTCAGTACTTC. The encoded protein is CASSSLAVAKNIQYF.

V gene TRBV2 combines with J gene TRBJ2-2, with TRBD1 matching over 8 bases. The CDR3 is made up of 15 amino acids. CDR1 and CDR2 from the germline V gene are SNHLY and FYNNEI. V lost 6 bases to trimming and J lost 0 bases; unmatched junction nucleotides: 3. CDR3 nucleotides: TGTGCCAGCAGAACAGGGGGAACGAACACCGGGGAGCTGTTTTTT. This gives the protein CASRTGGTNTGELFF.

The chain joins TRBV5-6 to TRBJ1-5; no reliable D call. Per germline, CDR1 SGHDT and CDR2 YYEEEE. The CDR3 covers 15 residues. With 4 bases removed from V and 5 bases from J, the gap between germline ends came to 16 bases. CDR3 bases: TGTGCCAGCAGCCGGGGATGGCAGGCGCATCAGCCCCAGCATTTT. Residues: CASSRGWQAHQPQHF.

The V call is TRBV29-1, the J call TRBJ2-1; 8 positions match TRBD1. CDR1 is SQVTM, CDR2 ANQGSEA, per germline. The CDR3 has 11 residues. V trimming: 5 bases; J trimming: 12 bases; junction bases outside the gene matches: 6. The CDR3 nucleotides are TGCAGCGTTCGACAGGGGATCGTGCAGTTCTTC. Amino acid sequence: CSVRQGIVQFF.

V and J are TRBV28 and TRBJ2-2; 7 bases line up with TRBD1. Germline values: CDR1 MDHEN, CDR2 SYDVKM. The J segment lost 0 bases and the V segment lost 5 bases, leaving 3 bases of the junction unmatched. The CDR3 extends over 15 amino acids. The CDR3 loop reads CASSVQGTNTGELFF. DNA for the CDR3: TGTGCCAGCAGTGTACAGGGGACGAACACCGGGGAGCTGTTTTTT.

The gene calls are TRBV7-2 and TRBJ2-3; unclear D gene. Per germline, CDR1 SGHTA and CDR2 FQGNSA. The length of the CDR3 is 14 residues. With 4 bases removed from V and 4 bases from J, the gap between germline ends came to 12 bases. CDR3 sequence: CASSSRSYSDTQYF. The CDR3 coding sequence is TGTGCCAGCAGCTCAAGATCCTATTCAGATACGCAGTATTTT.

J is TRBJ2-3 and V is TRBV5-6, with no clear D. Per germline, CDR1 SGHDT and CDR2 YYEEEE. CDR3 length equals 12 residues. The germline V and J ends were trimmed by 0 bases and 6 bases, with 5 bases remaining between them. The CDR3 DNA sequence: TGTGCCAGCAGCTTGGTCGGGGATACGCAGTATTTT. This sequence encodes CASSLVGDTQYF.

V usage is TRBV7-6 and J usage is TRBJ1-4; 8 bases match TRBD1. The CDR3 has 15 amino acids. Germline loops: CDR1 SGHVS, CDR2 FNYEAQ. V gave up 5 bases and J gave up 10 bases; unmatched junction bases: 12. CDR3 residues: CASSPRQGASGKLFF. The CDR3 DNA reads as TGTGCCAGCAGCCCACGCCAGGGGGCAAGTGGAAAACTGTTTTTT. Full variable domain (rest looked up from reference TRBV7-6 and TRBJ1-4): GAGVSQSPRYKVTKRGQDVALRCDPISGHVSLYWYRQALGQGPEFLTYFNYEAQQDKSGLPNDRFSAERPEGSISTLTIQRTEQRDSAMYRCASSPRQGASGKLFFGSGTQLSVL.

This clone was observed once. The V and J genes are TRBV5-6 and TRBJ1-4; D is possibly TRBD1 (6 bases). Trimming removed 7 bases at V and 7 bases at J, with 17 bases between. The CDR3 covers 14 residues. CDR1 is SGHDT and CDR2 is YYEEEE in the germline V gene. This CDR3 reads CASLGRGAGEKLFF. CDR3 in DNA: TGTGCCAGCCTTGGGCGGGGGGCAGGTGAAAAACTGTTTTTT.

The chain couples TRBV12-3 or TRBV12-4 to TRBJ2-7; D remains ambiguous. V lost 3 bases to trimming and J lost 2 bases, with 8 bases between them. This CDR3 comprises 13 residues. The CDR3 DNA reads as TGTGCCAGCAGTTTGGCCCTGACCTACGAGCAGTACTTC. Translation gives CASSLALTYEQYF.

The chain recombines TRBV25-1 with TRBJ1-2; TRBD1 matches 7 bases. CDR1 is MGHDK, CDR2 SYGVNS, per germline. Trimming at V came to 9 bases and at J to 8 bases, leaving 18 bases not matched to a gene. The CDR3 runs to 15 residues. DNA for the CDR3: TGTGCCAGTTACGTACAGGGGCGGGATGGTTTCGGCTACACCTTC. Translation gives CASYVQGRDGFGYTF.

The gene calls are TRBV4-1 and TRBJ2-1; no firm D call. Germline loops: CDR1 MGHRA, CDR2 YSYEKL. Trimming took 2 bases from V and 8 from J, leaving 10 bases between them. The CDR3 sequence is 13 residues long. The CDR3: CASSQLISDEQFF. CDR3 DNA: TGCGCCAGCAGCCAATTAATTTCGGATGAGCAGTTCTTC.

The chain has TRBV9 and TRBJ1-4; maybe TRBD1 (6 bases). Deletions cut 2 bases from V and 0 bases from J, with 8 bases between. CDR1 and CDR2 from the germline V gene are SGDLS and YYNGEE. The CDR3 extends over 15 amino acids. This CDR3 is CASSVTGTTNEKLFF. The CDR3 region has the DNA TGTGCCAGCAGCGTGACAGGAACAACTAATGAAAAACTGTTTTTT.

The chain links TRBV18 to TRBJ2-7; TRBD1 is a possible D gene (6 bases). Germline V CDR1 and CDR2: KGHSH, LQKENI. The CDR3 consists of 14 residues. The V end was cut by 3 bases, the J end by 0 bases, with 9 bases between. The CDR3 coding sequence is TGTGCCAGCTCACCCCAGGACAGCTCCTACGAGCAGTACTTC. Amino acid sequence: CASSPQDSSYEQYF.

This clone came up once. The gene calls are TRBV27 and TRBJ2-3; TRBD2 matches at 11 bases. Trimming at V came to 8 bases and at J to 2 bases, leaving 12 bases not matched to a gene. Germline-derived CDR1 and CDR2 are MNHEY and SMNVEV (reference sequence). This CDR3 has 17 amino acids. The CDR3 DNA reads TGTGCCAGCTCGAAATCGACTAGCGGGATGATCACAGATACGCAGTATTTT. As protein: CASSKSTSGMITDTQYF.

The chain combines TRBV15 with TRBJ2-1, with 10 positions matching TRBD2. Germline values: CDR1 LNHNV, CDR2 YYDKDF (reference sequence). Trimming removed 5 bases from V and 4 bases from J; junction bases left unmatched: 5. The CDR3 covers 15 residues. The CDR3 DNA reads as TGTGCCACCAGCCCGGGACTAGCGTTATACAATGAGCAGTTCTTC. Translating gives CATSPGLALYNEQFF.

The chain combines TRBV2 with TRBJ2-7, with 7 bases fitting TRBD1. Looked up from germline, CDR1 is SNHLY and CDR2 is FYNNEI. The ends lost 6 bases at V and 1 base at J; junction bases unmatched: 9. The CDR3 has 15 amino acids. Here the CDR3 reads CASSETGAASYEQYF. DNA for the CDR3: TGTGCCAGCAGCGAAACAGGGGCGGCATCCTACGAGCAGTACTTC.

This clone was found a few times. The chain has TRBV6-4 and TRBJ2-2; 7 bases are shared with TRBD1. V trimming: 2 bases; J trimming: 3 bases; junction bases outside the gene matches: 0. Germline lookup yields CDR1 MRHNA and CDR2 SNTAGT. The CDR3 runs to 14 residues. CDR3 bases: TGTGCCAGCAGTGACAGGGGGCACACCGGGGAGCTGTTTTTT. It specifies CASSDRGHTGELFF.

The gene calls are TRBV11-2 and TRBJ2-7; D is possibly TRBD1 (5 bases). The CDR3 is made up of 13 amino acids. V lost 5 bases to trimming and J lost 1 base, with 9 bases between them. Per germline, CDR1 SGHAT and CDR2 FQNNGV. The DNA of the CDR3 is TGTGCCAGCAGCGAAAGACAGTCCTACGAGCAGTACTTC. It codes for CASSERQSYEQYF.

V is TRBV6-4 and J is TRBJ2-5; possibly TRBD2 for D (6 bases). V was cut by 3 bases and J by 0 bases, with 11 bases left in between. The CDR3 length is 15 residues. In germline, CDR1 is MRHNA, CDR2 SNTAGT. Here the CDR3 reads CASSEFGGDQETQYF. CDR3 DNA: TGTGCCAGCAGTGAGTTCGGGGGAGACCAAGAGACCCAGTACTTC.

The rearrangement uses TRBV18 and TRBJ1-1, with a weak D call TRBD1 (6 bases). This CDR3 comprises 14 residues. Trimming cost V 4 bases and J 1 base, with 10 bases left between them. Germline V gene data show CDR1 as KGHSH and CDR2 as LQKENI. CDR3 in DNA: TGTGCCAGCTCACTTCAGGGGTCGAACACTGAAGCTTTCTTT. It encodes CASSLQGSNTEAFF. Combining the CDR3 with reference TRBV18 and TRBJ1-1 gives the whole variable domain NAGVMQNPRHLVRRRGQEARLRCSPMKGHSHVYWYRQLPEEGLKFMVYLQKENIIDESGMPKERFSAEFPKEGPSILRIQQVVRGDSAAYFCASSLQGSNTEAFFGQGTRLTVV.

This chain joins TRBV3-1 (or the pseudogene TRBV3-2) and TRBJ1-1; D remains unclear. The CDR3 is made up of 14 amino acids. The V gene's germline CDR1 is LGHDT and CDR2 YNNKEL (reference sequence). V lost 1 base, J lost 1 base, and 7 bases lay in between. This CDR3 reads CASSQGLKNTEAFF. CDR3 DNA sequence: TGTGCCAGCAGCCAAGGACTCAAGAACACTGAAGCTTTCTTT.

V is TRBV5-6 and J is TRBJ1-5, with a weak D call TRBD1 (5 bases). Per the germline V gene, CDR1 is SGHDT and CDR2 is YYEEEE. The CDR3 is made up of 14 amino acids. V lost 5 bases and J lost 0, with 9 bases in between. The DNA of the CDR3 is TGTGCCAGCAGTCGGGGGTATAGCAATCAGCCCCAGCATTTT. It translates to CASSRGYSNQPQHF.